Presented here are 3 T cell receptor beta chains from one specimen sequenced in a study of control samples from healthy donors and cancer patients. Libraries were prepared by immunoSEQ multiplex PCR; TCRdb keeps only in-frame clonotypes and omits some of them. The sample has approximately 140,000 clones; around 94% are singletons. Sequenced input: blood. The receptors were gathered from a middle-aged man in good health.

The J gene is TRBJ2-7, the V gene TRBV18; D may be TRBD2 (5 bases). The CDR3 is made up of 12 amino acids. Germline assignment: CDR1 KGHSH and CDR2 LQKENI. V lost 2 bases to trimming and J lost 6 bases, with 8 bases between them. The CDR3 nucleotides read TGTGCCAGCTCACCAAATGGAGGCGAGCAGTACTTC. Translation gives CASSPNGGEQYF.

This chain joins TRBV5-8 and TRBJ1-2, with 11 bases lining up with TRBD1. With V trimmed by 0 bases and J by 6 bases, 7 bases remained unmatched. This CDR3 spans 16 amino acids. Per germline, CDR1 SGHTS and CDR2 YDEGEE. The CDR3 reads CASSLGPRTGGHGYTF. CDR3 bases: TGTGCCAGCAGCTTGGGGCCCCGGACAGGGGGCCATGGCTACACCTTC.

The chain uses TRBV5-1 and TRBJ2-7, with unresolved D. Germline loops: CDR1 SGHRS, CDR2 YFSETQ. The ends were cut back, 4 bases at V and 7 bases at J, with 21 bases in the middle. This CDR3 comprises 15 residues. CDR3 in amino acids: CASSIQLTGSWEQYF. Written as DNA, the CDR3 is TGCGCCAGCAGCATCCAACTGACCGGATCGTGGGAGCAGTACTTC.